This T cell receptor beta chain was captured in a study of cytomegalovirus exposure and HLA in healthy donors (dated by TCRdb to about 2017). The study in broad terms: An earlier analysis of some 600 of the donors reported about 260 Gb of sequence data and around 110 million unique TCR beta sequences obtained from some 200 million T cells. An early release covering 550 to 650 HLA-typed donors comprised 300 to 350 gigabases of sequencing data and 85 million to 100 million unique TCR sequences. Among the roughly 400 genotyped donors, approximately 82% belonged to the genetic ancestry cluster associated with self-reported Caucasian donors. The study aimed to test whether signatures of past pathogen exposure could be identified by cataloging public T cell receptors. The study profiled the T cell repertoires of some 610 subjects by immunosequencing and related them to cytomegalovirus serostatus. A separate validation cohort of over a hundred different subjects was used in addition to the roughly 640-subject first cohort. To predict cytomegalovirus infection status, the study combined high-throughput TCR immunosequencing, statistical association of individual TCRs with disease status, and machine learning. In a later analysis, previously published TCR beta repertoires from 670 or so donors were re-analyzed and high-resolution HLA genotyping was added so that TCR occurrence patterns could be studied. Rather than drawing on any new phenotypic data, the later analysis identified candidate immune exposures from TCR beta sequences and the way those sequences occurred across donors. In an earlier analysis of about 590 of the donors, high-throughput TCR beta sequencing was used to judge whether each TCR beta V gene segment behaved as functional or pseudogenic. Donor age, sex, ethnicity and CMV serostatus were collected together with the repertoire data. Genome-wide SNP genotypes for about 65% of the 666 donors were used in a later genetic analysis, which treated that subset as a discovery cohort. Every discovery cohort repertoire had been produced on one sequencing platform. Class I and class II HLA loci were covered by the typing at four-digit resolution. The number of typed donors differed by locus: roughly 629-640 for A, B, C, DRB1 and DQB1; 500 to 550 for DQA1; roughly 600 for DPA1; and around 450 for DPB1. A handful of DR-DQ haplotypes were handled as single units for association and clustering because linkage in the cohort was strong. On average, over 200,000 unique TCR beta nucleotide sequences were sequenced per donor among roughly 430 genotyped donors of the cohort, with around 19% of those sequences being non-productive. On the study overall, not on this receptor specifically: The 87-base-pair reads could not distinguish some IMGT-functional V segments, including TRBV6-2 and TRBV6-3, so those segments were excluded. The classifier was reported to diagnose cytomegalovirus status with high specificity and sensitivity in both the original cohort and the validation cohort. In a later genetic analysis, a missense DCLRE1C variant was associated with V-gene and J-gene trimming of TCR beta chains, and the association was replicated in an independent cohort. The presence/absence analyses assumed that sequencing depth was roughly uniform across donors, and that assumption may not be true. The study gave a list of over 150 TCR beta chains associated with cytomegalovirus. The only immune exposure information available for the cohort was CMV serostatus. In vitro tests confirmed that a few of the cytomegalovirus-associated TCR beta chains recognize cytomegalovirus antigens. The authors suggested that the approach could potentially be extended to other disease states and immunological phenotypes. While some public TCRs were present in many individuals, most TCR sequences turned up only very rarely across donors. Only TCR beta chains were sequenced in this cohort, and the absence of alpha or paired-chain data limited detectable features. Because counts were too low, 15 to 20 rarely observed V segments, including chromosome 9 orphons, were excluded from the earlier analysis of fewer than 650 of the donors. In an earlier analysis of roughly 560 of the donors, most TCR beta V segments were observed in productive rearrangements about 90% or about 30% of the time, broadly matching IMGT annotations. A later analysis associated 15,000 to 20,000 TCR beta sequences with specific HLA alleles at a false discovery rate of 0.05. When HLA alleles, especially DR and DQ, strongly co-occurred, TCR associations were difficult to assign to individual alleles. In a later analysis, the rate of TCR association differed among HLA loci, with DRB1 alleles having the most associated TCRs and HLA-C alleles having the fewest. HLA typing was unavailable for some donors at each locus, so association tests used only the typed subset. According to a later analysis, most CMV-associated TCR beta chains appeared to be HLA-restricted, and the HLA associations seemed to be driven largely by CMV exposure. In a later analysis, HLA-associated TCR beta chains were found to be more clonally expanded and to have lower generation probabilities than equally common non-associated chains. A further reported finding was that TCR beta sequences accurately predicted the HLA-A and HLA-B alleles for most subjects in the first cohort. Correlated functional status among segregating V segments might reflect linkage disequilibrium, but an unknown experimental factor could not be ruled out. A cluster of highly shared sequence variants was judged likely to represent a technical artifact of the sequencing pipeline. In a later analysis, several top co-occurrence clusters were reported to appear linked to parvovirus B19, influenza, CMV and Epstein-Barr virus. In a later genetic analysis, fewer N-insertions in productive TCRs were reported among donors in an Asian-associated ancestry cluster than the roughly 700-donor mean.

Libraries were prepared through the immunoSEQ multiplex PCR assay. For the multiplex PCR, a mixture combining 60 forward primers for TCR Vbeta segments and 13 reverse primers for TCR Jbeta segments was used. The CDR3 region of rearranged TCR beta genes was amplified from genomic DNA with a multiplex PCR assay. On the Illumina HiSeq System, the amplified TCR beta libraries were sequenced as 87-base-pair reads. Per the source publication's procedure: A later analysis counted about 82 million unique TCR beta chains across the 650 to 700 repertoires, and some 11 million of these chains were shared by at least two donors. Raw reads were error-corrected and collapsed into unique sequences by a nearest-neighbor algorithm in which closely related sequences were merged to remove PCR and sequencing errors. To assign V, D and J gene segments, CDR3 sequences were aligned to IMGT reference sequences. For a sequence to be retained, at least a six-nucleotide match to both a V gene segment and a J gene segment was required. Rearrangements were classified as productive when the CDR3 lacked stop codons and remained in frame with V and J, and all other rearrangements were classified as non-productive. CDR3 was defined according to IMGT convention as the region running from the second conserved V-encoded cysteine to the conserved J-encoded phenylalanine. Sequences without an unambiguous match to a single V gene segment were excluded from the earlier analysis of almost 600 of the donors. In an earlier analysis of approximately 560 of the donors, a V segment was called functional when productive rearrangements were above 56.7%, and segregating when the standard deviation between donors exceeded 5%. A statistical classification framework was built to diagnose cytomegalovirus status from the catalog of TCR beta chain sequences. In a later analysis, V and J genes were assigned by comparing TCR nucleotide sequences against IMGT/GENE-DB human TR gene sequences. Using the TCRdist pipeline, a later analysis assigned CDR3 sequences along with most-parsimonious VDJ recombination scenarios. In a later analysis, every TCR beta chain was defined by the combination of its CDR3 amino acid sequence and its V-gene family, and reads without a unique V-gene family were dropped. In a later analysis, some 600 highly shared, low-generation-probability nucleotide sequences were removed to address suspected cross-contamination and a sequencing artifact. In a later analysis, a clonal expansion index for each public chain was calculated from normalized within-repertoire ranks of inferred template counts. Generation probabilities in a later analysis came from a VDJ recombination model fitted to out-of-frame rearrangements, and those results were checked against IGoR. A later analysis scored TCR-TCR, TCR-HLA and TCR-CMV co-occurrence with hypergeometric tests, applying a repertoire-size bias correction to TCR pairs. False discovery rates were estimated in a later analysis by permuting HLA or CMV assignments 20 times. In a later analysis, co-occurring TCRs were grouped with DBSCAN, and TCRdist sequence similarity was added when clustering was performed within HLA-allele-positive subsets. For co-occurrence clustering, repertoires with fewer than 30,000 or more than 120,000 public chains were excluded, along with five repertoires with anomalous nucleotide sharing. Held by TCRdb, this immuneACCESS table contains in-frame sequences only and omits some clones. Under half of the omission traces to an unresolved V gene where checked; the cause of the rest is unknown. The V and J calls and clone size are taken from that table; D and trimming were inferred from the DNA. The sample table on file contains 150,000 to 200,000 clones. Around 1.2% of the sample comes from the top ten.

The germline V gene provides CDR1 SGHRS and CDR2 YFSETQ. V has 3 bases trimmed and J has 5 bases trimmed; junction bases matching no gene number 5. Inclusive of the bounding cysteine and phenylalanine, the CDR3 is 15 residues long. CDR3 DNA only is kept here, 45 bases in frame from base 1. The cohort consisted of approximately 670 healthy bone marrow donors. At the time of sampling, every cohort member was nominally healthy, though immune exposures that went unrecorded were likely present. The donor was CMV seronegative and was included in the group of a few hundred seronegative cohort members. A peripheral blood sample was provided by each donor, and peripheral blood mononuclear cells were used for TCR beta sequencing. Genomic DNA extraction from the blood cell samples was performed with the Qiagen DNeasy Blood Extraction Kit. Of note for this clone: What antigen it recognizes has not been identified.

Sequencing input: PBMCs. The V and J genes are TRBV5-1 and TRBJ2-2, with TRBD1 matching 9 junction bases. This TCR derives from a woman in her fifties or sixties in good health and CMV-seronegative. CDR3 loop: CASSSGTGRTGELFF. The nucleotides are TGCGCCAGCAGCTCGGGGACAGGGAGAACCGGGGAGCTGTTTTTT.